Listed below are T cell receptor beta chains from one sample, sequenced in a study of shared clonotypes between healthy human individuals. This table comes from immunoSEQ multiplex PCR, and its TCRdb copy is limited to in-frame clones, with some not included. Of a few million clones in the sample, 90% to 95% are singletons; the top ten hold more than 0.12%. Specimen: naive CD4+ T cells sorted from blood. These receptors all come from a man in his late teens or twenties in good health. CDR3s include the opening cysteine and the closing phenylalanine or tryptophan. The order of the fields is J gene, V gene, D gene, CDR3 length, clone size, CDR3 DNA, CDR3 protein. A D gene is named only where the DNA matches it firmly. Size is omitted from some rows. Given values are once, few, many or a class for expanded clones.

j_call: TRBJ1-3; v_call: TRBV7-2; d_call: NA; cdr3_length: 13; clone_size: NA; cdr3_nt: TGTGCCAGCAGCTTAGCAGGGGGAAACACCATATATTTT; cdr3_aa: CASSLAGGNTIYF
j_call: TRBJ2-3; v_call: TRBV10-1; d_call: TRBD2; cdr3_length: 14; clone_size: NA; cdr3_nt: TGCGCCAGCAATCCGGGAGGGGGGACAGATACGCAGTATTTT; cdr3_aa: CASNPGGGTDTQYF
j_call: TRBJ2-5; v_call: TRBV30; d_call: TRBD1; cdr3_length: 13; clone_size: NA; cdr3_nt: TGTGCCTGGAGTCCGGGACAGAAAGAGACCCAGTACTTC; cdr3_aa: CAWSPGQKETQYF
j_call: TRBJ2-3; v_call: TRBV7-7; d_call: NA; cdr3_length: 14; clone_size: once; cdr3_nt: TGTGCTAGCAGCCCAGGAGGGGGTCCGGATACGCAGTATTTT; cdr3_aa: CASSPGGGPDTQYF
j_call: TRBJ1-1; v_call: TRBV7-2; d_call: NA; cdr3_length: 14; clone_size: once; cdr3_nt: TGTGCCAGCAGCTTTAACCCTACGGGCACTGAAGCTTTCTTT; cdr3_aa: CASSFNPTGTEAFF
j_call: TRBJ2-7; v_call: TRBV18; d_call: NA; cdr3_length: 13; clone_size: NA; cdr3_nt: TGTGCCAGCTCTCTTACGTCCTCATACGAGCAGTACTTC; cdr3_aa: CASSLTSSYEQYF
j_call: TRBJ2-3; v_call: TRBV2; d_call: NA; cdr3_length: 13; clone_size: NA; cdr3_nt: TGTGCCAGCAGTGAAGCGGGCACAGATACGCAGTATTTT; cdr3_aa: CASSEAGTDTQYF
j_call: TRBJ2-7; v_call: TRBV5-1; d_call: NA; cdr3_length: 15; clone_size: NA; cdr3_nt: TGCGCCAGCAGCTTCCGTTTGAAGAGCTCCTACGAGCAGTACTTC; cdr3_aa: CASSFRLKSSYEQYF
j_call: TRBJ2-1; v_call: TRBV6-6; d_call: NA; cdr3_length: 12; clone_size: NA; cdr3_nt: TGTGCCAGCAGTCCGTTCCGGGGCGAGCAGTTCTTC; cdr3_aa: CASSPFRGEQFF
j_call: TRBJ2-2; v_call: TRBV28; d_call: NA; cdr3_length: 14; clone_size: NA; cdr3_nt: TGTGCCAGCAGTTTAACAGGGAGAACCGGGGAGCTGTTTTTT; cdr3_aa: CASSLTGRTGELFF
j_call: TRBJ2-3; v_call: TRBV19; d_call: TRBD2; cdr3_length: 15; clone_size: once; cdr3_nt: TGTGCCAGTAGATCCACTAGCGGATCCACAGATACGCAGTATTTT; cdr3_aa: CASRSTSGSTDTQYF
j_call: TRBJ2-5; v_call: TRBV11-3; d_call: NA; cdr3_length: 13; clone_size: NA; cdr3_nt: TGTGCCAGCAGCTTGGGAGACATGGGGACCCAGTACTTC; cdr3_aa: CASSLGDMGTQYF
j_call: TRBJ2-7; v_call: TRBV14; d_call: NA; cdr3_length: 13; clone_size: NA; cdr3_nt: TGTGCCAGCAGCCCAGGGTCCTTCTACGAGCAGTACTTC; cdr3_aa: CASSPGSFYEQYF
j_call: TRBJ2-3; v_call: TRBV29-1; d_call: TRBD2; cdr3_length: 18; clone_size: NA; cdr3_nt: TGCAGCGTTAAGGGCGAATTTAGCGGGAGGGCCAGTACAGATACGCAGTATTTT; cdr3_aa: CSVKGEFSGRASTDTQYF
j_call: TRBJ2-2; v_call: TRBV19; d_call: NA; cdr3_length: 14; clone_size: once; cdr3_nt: TGTGCCAGTAGCTACGGGGGACGCACCGGGGAGCTGTTTTTT; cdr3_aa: CASSYGGRTGELFF
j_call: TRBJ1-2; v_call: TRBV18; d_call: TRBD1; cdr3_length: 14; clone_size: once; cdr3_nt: TGTGCCAGCTCACCCGGACAGGGAACCTATGGCTACACCTTC; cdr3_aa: CASSPGQGTYGYTF
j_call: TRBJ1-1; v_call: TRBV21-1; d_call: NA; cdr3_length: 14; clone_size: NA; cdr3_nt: TGTGCCAGCACCGACAGGGGGCAAGGCACTGAAGCTTTCTTT; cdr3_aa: CASTDRGQGTEAFF
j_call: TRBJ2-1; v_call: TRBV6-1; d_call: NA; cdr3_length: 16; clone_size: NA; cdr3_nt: TGTGCCAGCAGTGAAGTCTGGTTAAGCTCCTACAATGAGCAGTTCTTC; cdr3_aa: CASSEVWLSSYNEQFF
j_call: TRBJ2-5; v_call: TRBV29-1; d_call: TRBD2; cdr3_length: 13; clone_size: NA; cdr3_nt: TGCAGCGCTAGCGGGGGGTACCAAGAGACCCAGTACTTC; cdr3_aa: CSASGGYQETQYF
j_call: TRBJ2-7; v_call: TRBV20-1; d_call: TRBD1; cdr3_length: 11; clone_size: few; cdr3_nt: TGCAGTGCTCGACAGGGTGGCGAGCAGTACTTC; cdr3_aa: CSARQGGEQYF
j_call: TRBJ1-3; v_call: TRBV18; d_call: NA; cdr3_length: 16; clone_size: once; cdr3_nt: TGTGCCAGCTCACAAAGCAGTTCTTTTTCTGGAAACACCATATATTTT; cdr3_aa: CASSQSSSFSGNTIYF
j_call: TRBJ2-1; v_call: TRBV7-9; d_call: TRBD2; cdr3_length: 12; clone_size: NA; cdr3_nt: TGTGCCAGCAGCTTTACTAGCGGGGAGCAGTTCTTC; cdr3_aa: CASSFTSGEQFF
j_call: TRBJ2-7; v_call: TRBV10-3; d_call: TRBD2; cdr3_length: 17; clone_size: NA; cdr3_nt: TGTGCCATCAGTGACCGAACACCGGGACTAGCTGGACACGAGCAGTACTTC; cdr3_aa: CAISDRTPGLAGHEQYF
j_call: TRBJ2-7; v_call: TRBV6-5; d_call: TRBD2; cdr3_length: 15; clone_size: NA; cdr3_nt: TGTGCCAGCAGTTCCCTCGGGACTAGCTCCTACGAGCAGTACTTC; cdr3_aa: CASSSLGTSSYEQYF
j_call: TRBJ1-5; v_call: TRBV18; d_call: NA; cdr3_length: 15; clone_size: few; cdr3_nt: TGTGCCAGCTCACCCCGGTCAGATAGCAATCAGCCCCAGCATTTT; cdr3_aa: CASSPRSDSNQPQHF
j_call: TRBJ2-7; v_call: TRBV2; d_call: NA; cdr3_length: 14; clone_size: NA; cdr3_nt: TGTGCCAGCAGTGGGTTTTTTAACCCGGGCGAGCAGTACTTC; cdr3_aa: CASSGFFNPGEQYF
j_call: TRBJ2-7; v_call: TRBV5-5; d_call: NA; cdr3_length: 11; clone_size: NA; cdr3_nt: TGTGCCAGCAGCCTTGAGTACGAGCAGTACTTC; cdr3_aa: CASSLEYEQYF